The T cell receptor beta chain described here comes from a study of PD-1 blockade in classical Hodgkin lymphoma. Study-wide findings and caveats: Possible causes of repertoire differences, disease activity or prior therapy, remain undefined. Only CD4+ TCR diversity, not CD8+, had risen significantly by C4D1. Newly diagnosed patients reportedly trailed healthy donors in baseline TCR diversity. Lower baseline TCR diversity marked trial partial responders and progressors.

Regarding time point: cycle 4 day 1 (C4D1), after 5 to 7 weeks of nivolumab. The patients all showed relapse after autologous stem cell transplantation, while their brentuximab vedotin exposure varied. Thawed PBMCs were the source of CD4+ T cells, purified by magnetic negative selection. As to this clone: As yet, its antigen is unknown.

Clones were sequenced by immunoSEQ multiplex PCR, and TCRdb holds only the in-frame ones, with some missing. The repertoire has 5,000 to 7,500 clones, 86% of them found once; the top ten carry approximately 1.6%. Trimming cost V 6 bases and J 6 bases, with 21 bases left between them. Germline V gene lookup returns CDR1 MGHDK and CDR2 SYGVNS. This CDR3 contains 15 residues. The sample was CD4+ T cells from blood, taken before the fourth cycle of nivolumab. This TCR derives from a human donor with classical Hodgkin lymphoma. The chain employs TRBV25-1 and TRBJ2-7, with TRBD2 as a possible D gene (5 bases). CDR3 residues: CASSSPNLGRAEQYF. As DNA, the CDR3 is TGTGCCAGCAGCTCACCCAACCTCGGGCGGGCCGAGCAGTACTTC.